Detailed here is one T cell receptor beta chain. As yet, its antigen is unknown. The data derive from a study of graft-versus-host responses after intestinal transplantation. Across the whole study: Recipients underwent multivisceral, liver-intestinal, or isolated intestinal transplants. Induction with anti-thymocyte globulin, then tacrolimus and steroids for about 3 years, was given to all recipients. Overall study results and limits: GvH clones surfaced in recipient marrow, some emerging earlier in ileum or blood. The presence of high graft-versus-host to host-versus-graft clonal ratios in allografts characterized patients with graft-donor T cell macrochimerism.

TCRdb's table, derived via immunoSEQ multiplex PCR, lists solely in-frame clones and lacks some. Of 100,000 or so clones in the sample, 80% to 95% were seen once. Germline loops: CDR1 SGHRS, CDR2 YFSETQ. V dropped 0 bases and J dropped 5 bases, with 9 bases sitting between them. The CDR3 contains 14 residues. This receptor was taken from a human donor who received an intestinal transplant. Sequenced here: unstimulated CD4+ T cells sorted from spleen or lymph node cells, sampled before intestinal transplant. The rearrangement uses TRBV5-1 and TRBJ2-1, with D possibly TRBD1 on 5 matching bases. The CDR3 protein is CASSLGQTNNEQFF. The CDR3 DNA reads TGCGCCAGCAGCTTGGGACAGACGAACAATGAGCAGTTCTTC.